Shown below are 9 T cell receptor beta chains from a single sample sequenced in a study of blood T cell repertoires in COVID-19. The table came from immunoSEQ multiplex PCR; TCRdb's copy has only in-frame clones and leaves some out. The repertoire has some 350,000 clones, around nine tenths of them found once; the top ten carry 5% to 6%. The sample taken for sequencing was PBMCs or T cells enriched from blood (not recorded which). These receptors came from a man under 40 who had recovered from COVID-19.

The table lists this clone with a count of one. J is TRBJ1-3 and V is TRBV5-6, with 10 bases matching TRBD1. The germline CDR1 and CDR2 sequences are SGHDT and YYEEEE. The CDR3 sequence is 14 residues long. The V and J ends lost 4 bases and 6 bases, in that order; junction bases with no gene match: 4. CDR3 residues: CASSAGQGINTIYF. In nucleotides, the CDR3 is TGTGCCAGCAGCGCGGGACAGGGGATAAACACCATATATTTT.

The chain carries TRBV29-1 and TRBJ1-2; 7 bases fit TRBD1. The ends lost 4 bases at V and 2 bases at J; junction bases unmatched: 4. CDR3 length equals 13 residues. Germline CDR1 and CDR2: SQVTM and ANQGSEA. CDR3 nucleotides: TGCAGCGTTGTGGCGGACAGGAACTATGGCTACACCTTC. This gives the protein CSVVADRNYGYTF.

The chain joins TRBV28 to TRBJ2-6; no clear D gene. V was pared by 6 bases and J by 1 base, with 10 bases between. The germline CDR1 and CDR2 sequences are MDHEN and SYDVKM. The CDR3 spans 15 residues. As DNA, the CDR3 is TGTGCCAGCAGCTCTAGAGAGTCTGGGGCCAACGTCCTGACTTTC. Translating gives CASSSRESGANVLTF.

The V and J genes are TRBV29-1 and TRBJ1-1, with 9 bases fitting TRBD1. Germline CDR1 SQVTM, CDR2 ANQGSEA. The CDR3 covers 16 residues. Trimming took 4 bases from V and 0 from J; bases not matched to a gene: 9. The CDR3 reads CSVGPPTGGMNTEAFF. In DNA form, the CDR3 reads TGCAGCGTTGGCCCACCAACAGGGGGCATGAACACTGAAGCTTTCTTT.

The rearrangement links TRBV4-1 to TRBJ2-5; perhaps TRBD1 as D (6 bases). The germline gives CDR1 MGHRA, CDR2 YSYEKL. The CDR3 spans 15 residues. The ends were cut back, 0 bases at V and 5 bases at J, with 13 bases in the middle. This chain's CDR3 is CASSQDPGAAETQYF. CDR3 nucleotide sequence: TGCGCCAGCAGCCAAGATCCAGGGGCGGCGGAGACCCAGTACTTC.

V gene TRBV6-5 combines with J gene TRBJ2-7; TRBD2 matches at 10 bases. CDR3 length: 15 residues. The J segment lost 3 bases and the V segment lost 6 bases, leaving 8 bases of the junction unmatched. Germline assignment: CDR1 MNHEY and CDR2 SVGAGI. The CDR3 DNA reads TGTGCCAGCAGCTATTTAGCGGGGGGTAACTACGAGCAGTACTTC. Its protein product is CASSYLAGGNYEQYF.

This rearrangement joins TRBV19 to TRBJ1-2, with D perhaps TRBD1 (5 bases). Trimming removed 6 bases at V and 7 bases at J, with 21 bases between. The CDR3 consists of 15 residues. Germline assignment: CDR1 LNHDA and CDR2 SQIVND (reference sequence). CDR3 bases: TGTGCCAGTAGACGAGATCCTAGGGGATGGAGTGGCTACACCTTC. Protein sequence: CASRRDPRGWSGYTF. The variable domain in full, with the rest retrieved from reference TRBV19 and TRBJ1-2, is DGGITQSPKYLFRKEGQNVTLSCEQNLNHDAMYWYRQDPGQGLRLIYYSQIVNDFQKGDIAEGYSVSREKKESFPLTVTSAQKNPTAFYLCASRRDPRGWSGYTFGSGTRLTVV.

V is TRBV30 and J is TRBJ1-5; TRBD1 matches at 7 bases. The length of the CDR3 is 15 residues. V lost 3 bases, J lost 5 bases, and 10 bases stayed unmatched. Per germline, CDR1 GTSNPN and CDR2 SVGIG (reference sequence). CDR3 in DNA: TGTGCCTGGAGCCAACTAGGGACAGCGGATCAGCCCCAGCATTTT. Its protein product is CAWSQLGTADQPQHF.

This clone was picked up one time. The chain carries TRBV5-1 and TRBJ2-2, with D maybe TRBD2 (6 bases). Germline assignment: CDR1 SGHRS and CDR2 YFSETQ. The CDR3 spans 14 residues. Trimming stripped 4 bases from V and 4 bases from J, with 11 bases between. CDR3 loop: CASSPTGVTGELFF. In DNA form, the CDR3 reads TGCGCCAGCAGCCCCACGGGGGTCACCGGGGAGCTGTTTTTT.